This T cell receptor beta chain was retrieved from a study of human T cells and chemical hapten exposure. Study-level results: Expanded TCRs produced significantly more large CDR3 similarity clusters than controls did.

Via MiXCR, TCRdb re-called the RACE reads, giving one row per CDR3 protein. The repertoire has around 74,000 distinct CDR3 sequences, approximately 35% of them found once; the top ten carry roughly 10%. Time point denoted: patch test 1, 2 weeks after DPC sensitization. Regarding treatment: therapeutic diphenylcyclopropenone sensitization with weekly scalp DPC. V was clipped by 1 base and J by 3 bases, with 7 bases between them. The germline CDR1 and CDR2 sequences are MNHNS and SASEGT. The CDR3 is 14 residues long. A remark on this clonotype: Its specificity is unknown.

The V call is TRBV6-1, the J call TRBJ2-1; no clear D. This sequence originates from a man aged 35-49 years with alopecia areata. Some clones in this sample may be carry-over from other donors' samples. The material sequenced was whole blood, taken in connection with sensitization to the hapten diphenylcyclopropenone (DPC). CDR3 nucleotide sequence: TGTGCCAGCAGTGAAGACGGGTACTACAATGAGCAGTTCTTC. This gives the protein CASSEDGYYNEQFF.